Sequencing of this TCR beta chain was carried out in a study of cytomegalovirus exposure and HLA in healthy donors. Among the 110 or so subjects of the validation cohort, separate from the roughly 670-subject first cohort, were the donors. Concerning this clone: Its antigen is as yet unknown. Other DNA sequences within the sample encode an identical CDR3.

Clones were sequenced by immunoSEQ multiplex PCR, and TCRdb holds only the in-frame ones, with some missing. The profile shows over 75,000 clones, roughly 91% of them singletons. The CDR3 is 15 amino acids. In germline, CDR1 is SGDLS, CDR2 YYNGEE. V was shortened by 2 bases and J by 1 base, with 12 bases between the two germline ends. Study-wide findings and caveats: Rare sequences made up most TCRs, while some public TCRs were found in many donors. Investigators reported some 150 TCR beta chains as tied to cytomegalovirus.

This rearrangement joins TRBV9 to TRBJ2-5; TRBD1 might be the D (6 bases). The TCR originated in a young man in good health and CMV-seronegative. Input material: PBMCs. The chain's CDR3 is CASSVVQGGQETQYF. Written as DNA, the CDR3 is TGTGCCAGCAGCGTCGTACAGGGTGGCCAAGAGACCCAGTACTTC.